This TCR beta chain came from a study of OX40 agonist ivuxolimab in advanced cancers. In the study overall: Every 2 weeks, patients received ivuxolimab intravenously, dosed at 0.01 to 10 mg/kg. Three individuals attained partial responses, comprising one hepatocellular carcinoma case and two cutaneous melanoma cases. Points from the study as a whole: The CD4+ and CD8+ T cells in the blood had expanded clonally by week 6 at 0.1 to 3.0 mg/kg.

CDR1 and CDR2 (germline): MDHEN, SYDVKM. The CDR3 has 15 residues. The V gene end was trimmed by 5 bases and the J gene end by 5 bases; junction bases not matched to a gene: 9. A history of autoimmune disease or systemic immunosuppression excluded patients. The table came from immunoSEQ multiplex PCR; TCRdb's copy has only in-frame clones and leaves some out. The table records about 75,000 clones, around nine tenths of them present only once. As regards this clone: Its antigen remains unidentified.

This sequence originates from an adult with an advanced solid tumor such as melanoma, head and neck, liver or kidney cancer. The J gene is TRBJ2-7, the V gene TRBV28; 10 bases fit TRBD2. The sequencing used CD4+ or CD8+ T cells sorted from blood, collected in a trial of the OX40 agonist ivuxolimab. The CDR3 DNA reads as TGTGCCAGCAGTCGGCCGGGACTAGCGAGCGACGAGCAGTACTTC. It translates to CASSRPGLASDEQYF.